The clone carrying this T cell receptor (beta chain) appeared a few times. Its antigen is not known. The TCR beta CDR3 regions underwent amplification using RNA transcripts as the source. Carried out on the TCR CDR3, a first-round RT-PCR used the HTBI primer set. TCRdb independently ran MiXCR on the multiplex PCR reads; one entry per CDR3 protein. Of roughly 740,000 distinct CDR3 sequences in the sample, roughly 17% are singletons; the top ten hold around 7.7%. This specimen comes from a study of T cells in Graves' hyperthyroidism and ophthalmopathy. General study points: The authors' 13 V-J model separated ophthalmopathy from stable hyperthyroidism.

PBMCs came from about 10 ml fresh peripheral blood. The CDR3 totals 12 residues. Germline V gene sequence: CDR1 DFQATT, CDR2 SNEGSKA (reference sequence). V shed 2 bases and J shed 3 bases, with 4 bases lying between them. The gene calls are TRBV20-1 and TRBJ2-2; D uncertain. The origin of this receptor is a man aged 18-30 years with Graves' hyperthyroidism. The sample consisted of blood. CDR3 nucleotide sequence: TGCAGTGCTAGAAGGGACACCGGGGAGCTGTTTTTT. Its translation is CSARRDTGELFF.